The 20 T cell receptor beta chains below come from one sample, sequenced in a study of graft-versus-host responses after intestinal transplantation (TCRdb year 2021). What the time point label conveys for this sample: cells obtained before transplantation from donor or recipient. These receptors' targets are unknown. The library was produced with the immunoSEQ multiplex PCR assay. TCRdb mirrors the immuneACCESS table, restricted to in-frame sequences. Some clones are absent from its copies; in checked studies, under half trace to an unresolved V gene, and the reason for the others is unknown. The sample table records over 90,000 clones; 93% of these occur just once. Of the sample, roughly 1.2% falls within the top ten clones. The starting material was unstimulated CD8+ T cells sorted from spleen or lymph node cells, obtained before intestinal transplant. The receptors here all came from a human donor who received an intestinal transplant.

The chain couples TRBV7-9 to TRBJ2-5; D possibly corresponds to TRBD1 (6 bases). CDR3 length: 15 amino acids. The V end was cut by 1 base, the J end by 3 bases, with 12 bases between. Germline assignment: CDR1 SEHNR and CDR2 FQNEAQ (reference sequence). CDR3 in DNA: TGTGCCAGCAGCTTAGTCGGGAACAGGGAAGAGACCCAGTACTTC. The encoded protein is CASSLVGNREETQYF.

The genes are TRBV14 and TRBJ1-1; possible D gene TRBD1, 6 bases. There are 15 residues in the CDR3. Germline V lookup: CDR1 SGHDN, CDR2 FVKESK. Trimming shortened V by 0 bases and J by 4 bases, and 12 bases separated the two germline ends. The CDR3 sequence is CASSQDWGPGTEAFF. CDR3 sequence (DNA): TGTGCCAGCAGCCAAGACTGGGGGCCGGGCACTGAAGCTTTCTTT. Looking up the rest from reference TRBV14 and TRBJ1-1 gives the full variable domain: EAGVTQFPSHSVIEKGQTVTLRCDPISGHDNLYWYRRVMGKEIKFLLHFVKESKQDESGMPNNRFLAERTGGTYSTLKVQPAELEDSGVYFCASSQDWGPGTEAFFGQGTRLTVV.

This sequence joins TRBV5-1 and TRBJ2-7, with 8 nucleotides matching TRBD1. CDR1 is SGHRS and CDR2 is YFSETQ in the germline V gene. CDR3 length: 15 residues. With 0 bases clipped from V and 5 bases from J, the junction kept 7 bases outside the gene matches. CDR3 sequence: CASSLAETGADEQYF. The CDR3 DNA sequence: TGCGCCAGCAGCTTGGCTGAGACAGGGGCGGACGAGCAGTACTTC.

The chain uses TRBV30 and TRBJ1-4; 9 positions agree with TRBD1. This CDR3 comprises 14 residues. The junction had 7 bases not matched to a gene; V was cut back by 4 bases and J by 7 bases. CDR1 is GTSNPN and CDR2 is SVGIG in the germline V gene (reference sequence). This CDR3 reads CAWTPTGGIEKLFF. The CDR3 region has the DNA TGTGCCTGGACCCCGACAGGGGGGATTGAAAAACTGTTTTTT.

The chain combines TRBV7-6 with TRBJ2-1, with TRBD1 identical over 9 bases. The CDR3 spans 17 residues. V lost 4 bases and J lost 7; bases outside the gene matches: 14. Germline V CDR1 and CDR2: SGHVS, FNYEAQ. CDR3 DNA sequence: TGTGCCAGCAGCTCTCGGCCCGGACAGGGGTTACGTAATGAGCAGTTCTTC. The encoded protein is CASSSRPGQGLRNEQFF. Combining the CDR3 with reference TRBV7-6 and TRBJ2-1 gives the whole variable domain GAGVSQSPRYKVTKRGQDVALRCDPISGHVSLYWYRQALGQGPEFLTYFNYEAQQDKSGLPNDRFSAERPEGSISTLTIQRTEQRDSAMYRCASSSRPGQGLRNEQFFGPGTRLTVL.

This chain links TRBV6-6 with TRBJ2-3; 9 bases align to TRBD2. The CDR3 has 15 residues. In germline, CDR1 is MNHNY, CDR2 SVGAGI (reference sequence). The V segment lost 6 bases and the J segment 5 bases; nucleotides outside the gene matches: 9. CDR3 amino acids: CASSPSLAGIDTQYF. The CDR3 nucleotides are TGTGCCAGCAGCCCGTCCCTAGCGGGGATAGATACGCAGTATTTT.

The V and J genes are TRBV5-8 and TRBJ1-2; 7 bases are a match to TRBD1. The junction had 14 bases not matched to a gene; V was cut back by 0 bases and J by 3 bases. CDR3 size: 18 residues. The germline V gene has CDR1 SGHTS and CDR2 YDEGEE. The CDR3 protein is CASSLGSIGLGTDYGYTF. Written as DNA, the CDR3 is TGTGCCAGCAGCTTGGGTAGCATAGGCCTGGGGACAGACTATGGCTACACCTTC.

The chain recombines TRBV5-6 with TRBJ2-1, with a possible D match to TRBD2 (5 bases). There are 16 residues in the CDR3. CDR1 is SGHDT, CDR2 YYEEEE, per germline. Trimming took 2 bases from V and 1 from J, leaving 13 bases between them. The CDR3, as DNA: TGTGCCAGCAGCTTAAGTCCCAGGAGGTCCTACAATGAGCAGTTCTTC. It translates to CASSLSPRRSYNEQFF.

The rearrangement joins TRBV5-5 to TRBJ2-2; D uncertain. This CDR3 comprises 15 residues. Per germline, CDR1 SGHKS and CDR2 YYEKEE (reference sequence). V was shortened by 3 bases and J by 2 bases, with 11 bases between the two germline ends. The CDR3 nucleotides read TGTGCCAGCAGCTCTACCTCCCTTAACACCGGGGAGCTGTTTTTT. This codes for CASSSTSLNTGELFF.

On this clone: Different DNA sequences within this sample yield the same CDR3. The chain recombines TRBV7-9 with TRBJ2-7, with D unclear. The V end was cut by 5 bases, the J end by 2 bases, with 7 bases between. Germline V gives CDR1 SEHNR, CDR2 FQNEAQ (reference sequence). The CDR3 totals 12 residues. In DNA form, the CDR3 reads TGTGCCAGCAGCCCCACCGCCTACGAGCAGTACTTC. This sequence encodes CASSPTAYEQYF.

This rearrangement joins TRBV27 to TRBJ2-7; weak D call: TRBD2 (7 bases). Trimming removed 2 bases from V and 2 bases from J, with 10 bases in between. There are 14 residues in the CDR3. The germline gives CDR1 MNHEY, CDR2 SMNVEV (reference sequence). The CDR3 DNA sequence: TGTGCCAGCAGTTTAGGGGGGGGGCCCTACGAGCAGTACTTC. It encodes CASSLGGGPYEQYF.

This chain joins TRBV6-5 and TRBJ2-6, with a possible D match to TRBD1 (6 bases). CDR3 length equals 16 residues. From germline, CDR1 is MNHEY and CDR2 SVGAGI. The V gene lost 0 bases and the J gene lost 4 bases, with 10 bases spanning the gap. The CDR3 loop is CASSYSGGMGANVLTF. DNA for the CDR3: TGTGCCAGCAGTTACTCAGGGGGTATGGGGGCCAACGTCCTGACTTTC.

The rearrangement uses TRBV7-9 and TRBJ1-1; D gene ambiguous. Germline CDR1 reads SEHNR; CDR2 reads FQNEAQ (reference sequence). The CDR3 sequence is 16 residues long. Between the trimmed V and J ends, which lost 1 base and 5 bases, there was a span of 17 bases. CDR3 bases: TGTGCCAGCAGCTTAGGGGAGGAGGGAGCAAGGACTGAAGCTTTCTTT. Protein: CASSLGEEGARTEAFF. The whole variable domain, remainder taken from reference TRBV7-9 and TRBJ1-1, is DTGVSQNPRHKITKRGQNVTFRCDPISEHNRLYWYRQTLGQGPEFLTYFQNEAQLEKSRLLSDRFSAERPKGSFSTLEIQRTEQGDSAMYLCASSLGEEGARTEAFFGQGTRLTVV.

V is TRBV27 and J is TRBJ2-1; TRBD1 matches at 8 bases. The V segment lost 5 bases and the J segment 4 bases; nucleotides outside the gene matches: 4. The length of the CDR3 is 14 residues. Germline V CDR1 and CDR2: MNHEY, SMNVEV (reference sequence). CDR3 coding DNA: TGTGCCAGCAGTCTGCGGACAGGGTACAATGAGCAGTTCTTC. This translates into CASSLRTGYNEQFF.

V gene TRBV4-2 combines with J gene TRBJ1-2; 7 bases align to TRBD1. CDR3 length equals 15 residues. Trimming cost V 0 bases and J 5 bases; bases outside gene matches: 6. CDR1 is LGHNA, CDR2 YNFKEQ, per germline. CDR3 sequence reads: CASSQDQGEYYGYTF. The CDR3 DNA reads TGTGCCAGCAGCCAAGACCAGGGGGAATATTATGGCTACACCTTC.

The J gene is TRBJ1-2, the V gene TRBV7-2; D not resolved. The CDR3 runs 12 residues. Trimming stripped 5 bases from V and 5 bases from J, with 9 bases between. Germline V gene data show CDR1 as SGHTA and CDR2 as FQGNSA. The CDR3 loop is CASSLIMYGYTF. CDR3 in DNA: TGTGCCAGCAGCCTCATTATGTATGGCTACACCTTC.

J is TRBJ2-2 and V is TRBV7-7, with D possibly matching TRBD1 (5 bases). The ends were cut back, 8 bases at V and 5 bases at J, with 12 bases in the middle. The CDR3 loop spans 13 amino acids. Germline V CDR1 and CDR2: SSHAT, FNYEAQ (reference sequence). Written as DNA, the CDR3 is TGTGCCAGCGGGGCGGATTCTACCGGGGAGCTGTTTTTT. Translating it yields CASGADSTGELFF.

The chain employs TRBV7-8 and TRBJ1-3; D gene uncertain. The CDR3 extends over 15 amino acids. The V end lost 4 bases, the J end lost 1 base, and 11 bases lay between the germline ends. Germline lookup yields CDR1 SGHVS and CDR2 FQNEAQ. The CDR3 DNA sequence: TGTGCCAGCAGCTCCGCCCCCAGTTCTGGAAACACCATATATTTT. Its protein is CASSSAPSSGNTIYF.

The chain recombines TRBV9 with TRBJ2-5; 11 bases align to TRBD2. Per germline, CDR1 SGDLS and CDR2 YYNGEE. J gave up 2 bases and V 3 bases, and 6 bases lay outside the gene matches. The CDR3 covers 16 residues. The CDR3 coding sequence is TGTGCCAGCAGCGCTGCGGGACTAGCGGATCAAGAGACCCAGTACTTC. The encoded protein is CASSAAGLADQETQYF.

The chain combines TRBV5-1 with TRBJ2-7; TRBD1 is a possible D gene (6 bases). In germline, CDR1 is SGHRS, CDR2 YFSETQ. The CDR3 spans 13 residues. Trimming took 6 bases from V and 6 from J, leaving 16 bases between them. CDR3: CASTPLTGSEQYF. The CDR3 coding sequence is TGCGCCAGCACCCCCTTGACAGGATCCGAGCAGTACTTC.